This T cell receptor (beta chain) was documented in a study of patients and donors after allogeneic stem cell transplantation. The CDR3 runs 16 residues. V shed 0 bases and J 3 bases; nucleotides not matched to a gene: 5. From germline, CDR1 is SGDLS and CDR2 YYNGEE. MiXCR was run by TCRdb on the RT-PCR reads, yielding one entry per CDR3 protein. The repertoire holds fewer than 180,000 distinct CDR3 sequences, with about a third as singletons. This chain uses TRBV9 with TRBJ1-4; 7 bases align to TRBD1. This sequence was found in a human donor who was either an allogeneic HSCT recipient or a stem cell or donor lymphocyte infusion donor (not recorded which). It is not recorded whose cells these are; they may come from a transplant donor. Sequencing used blood, either unsorted or a sorted T cell fraction (not recorded which). The chain's CDR3 is CASSVATGTANEKLFF. In nucleotides, the CDR3 is TGTGCCAGCAGCGTAGCCACCGGGACAGCTAATGAAAAACTGTTTTTT.